This T cell receptor (beta chain) was captured by sequencing in a study of shared T cell receptors in the human thymus. Sequenced by immunoSEQ multiplex PCR; TCRdb stores in-frame clones only, minus some. The data contain a few hundred thousand clones, 85% to 95% of them singletons. The CDR3 covers 18 residues. Germline V gene data show CDR1 as SGHAT and CDR2 as FQNNGV. V was clipped by 6 bases and J by 0 bases, with 20 bases between them. This TCR came from a human donor. Specimen: thymocytes. The V and J genes are TRBV11-2 and TRBJ2-2; possibly TRBD1 for D (6 bases). The CDR3 region has the DNA TGTGCCAGCAGTTTACAGGGAAACTCTAAGCCGAACACCGGGGAGCTGTTTTTT. As protein: CASSLQGNSKPNTGELFF.